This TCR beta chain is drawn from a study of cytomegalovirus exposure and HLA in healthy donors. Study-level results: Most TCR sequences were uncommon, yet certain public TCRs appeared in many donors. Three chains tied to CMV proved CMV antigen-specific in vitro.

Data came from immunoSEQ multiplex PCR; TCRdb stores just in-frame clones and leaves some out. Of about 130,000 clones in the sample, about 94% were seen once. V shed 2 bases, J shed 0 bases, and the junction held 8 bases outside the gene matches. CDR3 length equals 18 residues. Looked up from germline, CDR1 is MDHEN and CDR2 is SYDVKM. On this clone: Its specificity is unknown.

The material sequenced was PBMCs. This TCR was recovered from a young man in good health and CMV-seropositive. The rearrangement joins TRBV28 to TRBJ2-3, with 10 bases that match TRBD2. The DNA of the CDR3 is TGTGCCAGCAGTTTAGGGCCTAGCGGGAGACCCAGCACAGATACGCAGTATTTT. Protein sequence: CASSLGPSGRPSTDTQYF. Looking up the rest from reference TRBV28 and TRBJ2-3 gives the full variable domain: DVKVTQSSRYLVKRTGEKVFLECVQDMDHENMFWYRQDPGLGLRLIYFSYDVKMKEKGDIPEGYSVSREKKERFSLILESASTNQTSMYLCASSLGPSGRPSTDTQYFGPGTRLTVL.